The 26 T cell receptor beta chains below all came from one sample that was sequenced in a study of T cell responses to AZD1222 COVID-19 vaccine. Some clones are missing from TCRdb's copy, which holds only in-frame ones; the method was immunoSEQ multiplex PCR. The sample records about 110,000 clones, roughly 86% being singletons. Sequencing was performed on peripheral blood, taken on day 0 of AZD1222 vaccination. These receptors were taken from an adult in good health.

The chain carries TRBV18 and TRBJ2-7; D is unclear. Germline lookup yields CDR1 KGHSH and CDR2 LQKENI. V lost 0 bases to trimming and J lost 3 bases, with 9 bases between them. CDR3 length equals 14 residues. This CDR3 is CASSPPWGGYEQYF. The CDR3 region has the DNA TGTGCCAGCTCACCACCTTGGGGTGGCTACGAGCAGTACTTC.

This clone was seen once. This chain uses TRBV4-1 with TRBJ1-5; weak D call: TRBD1 (5 bases). V was cut by 4 bases and J by 1 base, with 14 bases left in between. CDR1 and CDR2 (germline): MGHRA, YSYEKL. This CDR3 is 16 amino acids long. CDR3 sequence: CASSPTWGGSNQPQHF. As DNA, the CDR3 is TGCGCCAGCAGCCCCACCTGGGGGGGAAGCAATCAGCCCCAGCATTTT.

V gene TRBV7-8 combines with J gene TRBJ2-1; 12 bases line up with TRBD2. CDR1 is SGHVS, CDR2 FQNEAQ, per germline. J gave up 4 bases and V 6 bases, and 4 bases lay outside the gene matches. This CDR3 is 15 amino acids long. The CDR3, as DNA: TGTGCCAGCAGATGGACTAGCGGGATTTACAATGAGCAGTTCTTC. Translated, it gives CASRWTSGIYNEQFF.

The chain is built from TRBV28 and TRBJ1-5; D may be TRBD1 (6 bases). V lost 5 bases, J lost 5 bases, and 19 bases lay in between. CDR3 length: 16 residues. Germline CDR1 MDHEN, CDR2 SYDVKM. In nucleotides, the CDR3 is TGTGCCAGCAGTAATCCCGAGCAGGGGCGTGATCAGCCCCAGCATTTT. Protein sequence: CASSNPEQGRDQPQHF.

V gene TRBV18 combines with J gene TRBJ2-3; 13 bases align to TRBD2. V shed 3 bases, J shed 4 bases, and the junction held 4 bases outside the gene matches. CDR3 length equals 16 residues. Germline lookup yields CDR1 KGHSH and CDR2 LQKENI. The CDR3 DNA reads as TGTGCCAGCTCACCCGGACTAGCGGGGGCAGCAGATACGCAGTATTTT. Protein: CASSPGLAGAADTQYF.

This clone is a singleton in its sample. The gene calls are TRBV28 and TRBJ1-2, with D perhaps matching TRBD1 (5 bases). Germline V gene lookup returns CDR1 MDHEN and CDR2 SYDVKM. This CDR3 is built from 14 residues. The V end lost 2 bases, the J end lost 7 bases, and 14 bases lay between the germline ends. Written as DNA, the CDR3 is TGTGCCAGCAGTTTACGAACGGGGACGAGTGGCTACACCTTC. This sequence encodes CASSLRTGTSGYTF.

The V and J genes are TRBV10-2 and TRBJ2-3; 11 nucleotides align to TRBD2. In germline, CDR1 is WSHSY, CDR2 SAAADI. This CDR3 has 17 residues. Losses at the gene ends were 7 bases for V and 2 bases for J; bases not matched to a gene: 11. The CDR3 nucleotides are TGCGCCAGCAAACGCCCGCCTAGCGGGGGGTACACAGATACGCAGTATTTT. As protein: CASKRPPSGGYTDTQYF.

V gene TRBV14 combines with J gene TRBJ2-5; 7 bases agree with TRBD2. V was clipped by 4 bases and J by 3 bases; unmatched bases: 5. The CDR3 runs 14 residues. The germline V gene encodes CDR1 SGHDN and CDR2 FVKESK. The CDR3 nucleotides read TGTGCCAGCAGCCCCCTGGCGGGGGAAGAGACCCAGTACTTC. Protein: CASSPLAGEETQYF.

This rearrangement joins TRBV20-1 to TRBJ1-6; D gene uncertain. Per germline, CDR1 DFQATT and CDR2 SNEGSKA (reference sequence). The CDR3 contains 16 residues. Trimming took off 3 bases at V and 5 bases at J, with 17 bases between the two ends. CDR3 protein: CSASRRVGPNNSPLHF. Here the CDR3 DNA reads TGCAGTGCTAGTAGGAGGGTCGGACCCAATAATTCACCCCTCCACTTT.

V gene TRBV20-1 combines with J gene TRBJ2-7; D not resolved. V was pared by 6 bases and J by 0 bases, with 6 bases between. Germline V CDR1 and CDR2: DFQATT, SNEGSKA (reference sequence). The CDR3 is 11 amino acids. This CDR3 is CSAGISYEQYF. CDR3 nucleotides: TGCAGTGCCGGAATCTCCTACGAGCAGTACTTC.

This chain uses TRBV6-5 with TRBJ1-4; D remains ambiguous. Trimming removed 2 bases at V and 4 bases at J, with 14 bases between. Germline values: CDR1 MNHEY, CDR2 SVGAGI. The CDR3 has 16 residues. The CDR3 nucleotides are TGTGCCAGCAGTTACGGCGAGGGCGGATTTAATGAAAAACTGTTTTTT. It specifies CASSYGEGGFNEKLFF.

V gene TRBV14 combines with J gene TRBJ2-5, with D hard to call. Germline V gene data show CDR1 as SGHDN and CDR2 as FVKESK. Deletions cut 1 base from V and 5 bases from J, with 11 bases between. The CDR3 contains 14 residues. The DNA for the CDR3 is TGTGCCAGCAGCCAAGGAATCCTGATCGAGACCCAGTACTTC. Amino acid sequence: CASSQGILIETQYF.

The rearrangement uses TRBV5-1 and TRBJ1-2; the D gene is possibly TRBD1 (6 bases). V lost 0 bases to trimming and J lost 3 bases, with 21 bases between them. Germline CDR1 SGHRS, CDR2 YFSETQ. This CDR3 has 18 amino acids. CDR3 protein: CASSLAPRTGYSDYGYTF. As DNA, the CDR3 is TGCGCCAGCAGCTTGGCTCCCCGAACAGGGTACTCGGACTATGGCTACACCTTC.

The chain joins TRBV29-1 to TRBJ2-1; 8 positions match TRBD1. The CDR3 loop spans 13 amino acids. V gave up 8 bases and J gave up 3 bases; unmatched junction bases: 6. Looked up from germline, CDR1 is SQVTM and CDR2 is ANQGSEA. The CDR3 loop is CSTRTGRYNEQFF. As DNA, the CDR3 is TGCAGCACCCGGACAGGGCGCTACAATGAGCAGTTCTTC.

This chain links TRBV6-5 with TRBJ2-5; a possible D gene is TRBD2 (5 bases). Between the trimmed V and J ends, which lost 2 bases and 5 bases, there was a span of 9 bases. There are 13 residues in the CDR3. Germline lookup yields CDR1 MNHEY and CDR2 SVGAGI. DNA for the CDR3: TGTGCCAGCAGTTACGTGGTAGCGGAGACCCAGTACTTC. It encodes CASSYVVAETQYF.

CDR3 sequence (DNA): TGTGCCACCAGTGACGGGGGGTATGGCTACACCTTC. It yields the protein CATSDGGYGYTF. The J gene is TRBJ1-2, the V gene TRBV24-1; possible D gene TRBD1, 5 bases. Trimming took off 4 bases at V and 5 bases at J, with 7 bases between the two ends. The CDR3 consists of 12 residues. Germline V gene sequence: CDR1 KGHDR, CDR2 SFDVKD.

This sequence joins TRBV11-3 and TRBJ2-5; TRBD1 might be the D (6 bases). The CDR3 is 15 amino acids. The ends were cut back, 3 bases at V and 4 bases at J, with 15 bases in the middle. Germline V gives CDR1 SGHNT, CDR2 YENEEA. The DNA for the CDR3 is TGTGCCAGCAGCTTGGGCAGGGGAGAGGGAGAGACCCAGTACTTC. Translation gives CASSLGRGEGETQYF.

CDR3 region: CASSRTGEGYGYTF. DNA for the CDR3: TGCGCCAGCAGCCGGACAGGGGAGGGCTATGGCTACACCTTC. This chain links TRBV5-1 with TRBJ1-2, with 9 bases identical to TRBD1. V was pared by 4 bases and J by 4 bases, with 5 bases of the junction left unmatched. CDR3 length equals 14 residues. Germline loops: CDR1 SGHRS, CDR2 YFSETQ.

The CDR3 reads CASSQTLQGWNYGYTF. CDR3 DNA: TGTGCCAGCAGCCAAACTTTACAGGGTTGGAACTATGGCTACACCTTC. The genes are TRBV3-1 (or the pseudogene TRBV3-2) and TRBJ1-2, with a weak D call TRBD1 (6 bases). The V end lost 2 bases, the J end lost 2 bases, and 15 bases lay between the germline ends. The CDR3 spans 16 residues. Germline assignment: CDR1 LGHDT and CDR2 YNNKEL (reference sequence).

The chain links TRBV28 to TRBJ1-6; TRBD1 might be the D (5 bases). The CDR3 length is 12 residues. Germline loops: CDR1 MDHEN, CDR2 SYDVKM. The ends were cut back, 8 bases at V and 5 bases at J, with 7 bases in the middle. CDR3 sequence: CASGHDNSPLHF. In DNA, the CDR3 is TGTGCCAGCGGACACGATAATTCACCCCTCCACTTT.

This chain joins TRBV19 and TRBJ1-1, with 7 bases fitting TRBD1. The CDR3 is 16 amino acids. The germline V gene has CDR1 LNHDA and CDR2 SQIVND (reference sequence). J gave up 1 base and V 3 bases, and 8 bases lay outside the gene matches. CDR3 amino acids: CASSIGNRDRNTEAFF. Here the CDR3 DNA reads TGTGCCAGTAGTATCGGGAACCGGGACAGGAACACTGAAGCTTTCTTT.

The gene calls are TRBV28 and TRBJ1-6; the D is unclear. Germline V gene lookup returns CDR1 MDHEN and CDR2 SYDVKM. The ends were cut back, 3 bases at V and 1 base at J, with 16 bases in the middle. The CDR3 spans 18 residues. CDR3 bases: TGTGCCAGCAGTTTGAGTGTTGGGATCCCTTCCTATAATTCACCCCTCCACTTT. Translated, it gives CASSLSVGIPSYNSPLHF.

Comment on this clone: At one of its ends the junction is not consistent with the germline gene, which may arise from a read error. V is TRBV5-1 and J is TRBJ2-7; D ambiguous. The CDR3 sequence is 13 residues long. The germline V gene has CDR1 SGHRS and CDR2 YFSETQ. The CDR3: CASCLAPSYEQYF. CDR3 DNA: TGCGCCAGCTGCTTAGCTCCCTCCTACGAGCAGTACTTC.

This clone appeared a single time. This rearrangement joins TRBV5-1 to TRBJ2-5; 7 bases map to TRBD2. Germline-derived CDR1 and CDR2 are SGHRS and YFSETQ. CDR3 size: 15 residues. V gave up 0 bases and J gave up 2 bases; unmatched junction bases: 4. The CDR3 loop is CASSLVWGGQETQYF. CDR3 bases: TGCGCCAGCAGCTTGGTGTGGGGGGGACAAGAGACCCAGTACTTC.

This clone was seen only a few times. In nucleotides, the CDR3 is TGTGCCAGCAGGGACGGGACCCGCGAGCAGTACTTC. It specifies CASRDGTREQYF. The V call is TRBV27, the J call TRBJ2-7; the D call may be TRBD1 or TRBD2 (5 bases each). The CDR3 is 12 amino acids. From germline, CDR1 is MNHEY and CDR2 SMNVEV (reference sequence). V gave up 6 bases and J gave up 6 bases, with 12 bases separating them.

This chain uses TRBV19 with TRBJ1-1; 8 bases fit TRBD1. The length of the CDR3 is 16 residues. Germline assignment: CDR1 LNHDA and CDR2 SQIVND (reference sequence). J was trimmed by 0 bases and V by 6 bases; bases with no gene match: 9. The CDR3 DNA is TGTGCCAGTAGCCAGGACAGGGAAAGGGTGAACACTGAAGCTTTCTTT. Protein product: CASSQDRERVNTEAFF.